This T cell receptor (beta chain) was obtained from a study of T cells in Graves' hyperthyroidism and ophthalmopathy. Germline CDR1 reads SGHDN; CDR2 reads FVKESK. The J segment lost 4 bases and the V segment lost 3 bases, leaving 5 bases of the junction unmatched. This CDR3 contains 16 residues. RNA transcripts yielded amplified TCR beta CDR3 regions. Primed by the HTBI set, a first-round RT-PCR was run on the TCR CDR3. MiXCR, applied by TCRdb to the multiplex PCR reads, yields one record per CDR3 protein. The sample lists some 420,000 distinct CDR3 sequences, approximately 15% occurring once. This clonotype was detected many times. The PBMCs were taken from approximately 9 ml of fresh peripheral blood.

Sequenced input: blood. The clonotype was recovered from a woman aged 18-29 years with Graves' hyperthyroidism. The chain is built from TRBV14 and TRBJ2-1; 11 bases align to TRBD2. The CDR3 bases are TGTGCCAGCAGCCAGCTAACTAGCGGGAGTTACAATGAGCAGTTCTTC. Translated, it gives CASSQLTSGSYNEQFF.